The subject of this entry is one TCR beta chain. Trimming shortened V by 2 bases and J by 6 bases, and 10 bases separated the two germline ends. Germline-derived CDR1 and CDR2 are MDHEN and SYDVKM. The CDR3 has 13 amino acids. This entry belongs to a study of blood T cell repertoires in COVID-19. TCRdb's copy holds only in-frame clones and misses some; the assay was immunoSEQ multiplex PCR. There are 450,000 to 500,000 clones in the sample; around 90% occur only once, and about 0.7% lies in the top ten. This TCR was recovered from a woman aged 18-29 years who had recovered from COVID-19. Input material: PBMCs or T cells enriched from blood (not recorded which). The chain is built from TRBV28 and TRBJ1-2, with D unresolved. CDR3 nucleotides: TGTGCCAGCAGTTTAGAGGCATATGATGGCTACACCTTC. This gives the protein CASSLEAYDGYTF.